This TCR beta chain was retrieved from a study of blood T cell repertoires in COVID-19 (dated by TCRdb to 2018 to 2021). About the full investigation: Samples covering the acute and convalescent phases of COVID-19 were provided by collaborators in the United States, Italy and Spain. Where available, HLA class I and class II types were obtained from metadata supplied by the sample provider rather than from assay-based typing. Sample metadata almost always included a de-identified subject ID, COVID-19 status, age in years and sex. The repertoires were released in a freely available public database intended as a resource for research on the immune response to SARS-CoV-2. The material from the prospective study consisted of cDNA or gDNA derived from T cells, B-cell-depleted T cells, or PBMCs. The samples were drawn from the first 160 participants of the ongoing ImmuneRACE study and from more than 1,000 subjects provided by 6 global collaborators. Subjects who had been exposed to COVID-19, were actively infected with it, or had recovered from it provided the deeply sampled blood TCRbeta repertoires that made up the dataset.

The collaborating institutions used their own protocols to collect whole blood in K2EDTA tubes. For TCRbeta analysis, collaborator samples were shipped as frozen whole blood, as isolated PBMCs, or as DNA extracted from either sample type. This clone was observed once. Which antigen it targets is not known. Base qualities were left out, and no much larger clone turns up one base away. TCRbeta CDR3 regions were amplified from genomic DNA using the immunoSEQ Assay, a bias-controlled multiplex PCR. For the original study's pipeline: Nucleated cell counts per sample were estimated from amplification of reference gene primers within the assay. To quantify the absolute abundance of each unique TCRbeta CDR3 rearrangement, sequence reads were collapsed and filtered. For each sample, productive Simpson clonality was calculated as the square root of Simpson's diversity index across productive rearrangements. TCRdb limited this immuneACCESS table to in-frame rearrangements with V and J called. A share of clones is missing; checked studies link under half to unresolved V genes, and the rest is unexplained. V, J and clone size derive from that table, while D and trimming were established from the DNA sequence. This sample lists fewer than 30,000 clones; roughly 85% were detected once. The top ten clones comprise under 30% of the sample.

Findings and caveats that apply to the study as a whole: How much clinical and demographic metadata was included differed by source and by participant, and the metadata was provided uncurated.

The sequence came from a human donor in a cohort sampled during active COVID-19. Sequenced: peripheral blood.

The CDR3 in this case is CASSYSPGTGEHEQYF. The nucleotide sequence reads as follows: TGTGCCAGCAGTTACTCTCCCGGGACAGGAGAGCACGAGCAGTACTTC. The rearrangement joined TRBV6-2 or TRBV6-3 to TRBJ2-7; 8 central nucleotides agree with TRBD1. From the cysteine up to the phenylalanine, the CDR3 has a length of 16 residues. Only the CDR3 part of the read is kept: 48 bases, read in frame from the first base. Relative to germline, V is missing 0 bases and J is missing 5 bases, with 9 bases of the junction outside any gene match. CDR1 MNHEY and CDR2 SVGEGT are derived from the germline V gene.